This TCR beta chain derives from a study of blood T cell repertoires in COVID-19. Across the study: Acute and convalescent COVID-19 samples came from the United States, Italy and Spain. T cells, B-cell-depleted T cells, or PBMCs provided the cDNA or gDNA that served as material.

Trimming took off 7 bases at V and 2 bases at J, with 12 bases between the two ends. This CDR3 has 14 amino acids. CDR1 is MDHEN and CDR2 is SYDVKM in the germline V gene. Authors' analysis steps: How many nucleated cells were present was estimated from reference gene primer amplification. Only in-frame clones appear in the TCRdb table, and some are missing; sequencing was by immunoSEQ multiplex PCR. V, J and clone size derive from that table, while D and trimming were established from the DNA sequence. The table has over 75,000 clones, 85% to 90% seen once; the top ten hold approximately 1.6%. J is TRBJ1-5 and V is TRBV28, with TRBD1 as a possible D gene (6 bases). Specimen: peripheral blood. The sequence was collected from a human donor with active COVID-19. The donor label of this sample is uncertain. CDR3 in DNA: TGTGCCAGCACTAGGACAGTCGGCAATCAGCCCCAGCATTTT. Its protein is CASTRTVGNQPQHF.